This T cell receptor beta chain was sequenced in a study of blood T cells in healthy people across ages. The study's findings and limits: Age advanced and TCR beta diversity per million T cells fell, roughly linearly. Greater diversity and more naive CD4+ cells were seen in long-lived donors than in aged donors.

Remarks on this clonotype: Its antigen is not known.

The germline V gene has CDR1 SNHLY and CDR2 FYNNEI. There are 14 residues in the CDR3. Alongside a J-beta primer mix, a sample-barcoded 5' primer served in a second PCR lasting about 7 to 12 cycles. Each cDNA molecule was tagged by a template-switch adaptor with 12 random nucleotides. TCRdb reprocessed the 5' RACE reads with MiXCR, giving one entry per CDR3 protein. The data contain about 780,000 distinct CDR3 sequences, 46% of them singletons. All donors came from Russia, were Caucasian and healthy, and spanned ages roughly 6 to 100. The chain has TRBV2 and TRBJ2-5, with D possibly being TRBD1 (6 bases). The sequenced material came from blood. This receptor was obtained from a man of 80 years or more in good health. CDR3: CVGSGVRGNGEQYF. The CDR3, as DNA: TGTGTCGGCTCAGGTGTCAGGGGTAATGGGGAGCAGTACTTC.